This record looks at one T cell receptor beta chain sequence and its context. Its antigen is unidentified. Germline loops: CDR1 MDHEN, CDR2 SYDVKM. This CDR3 region has 15 residues. With 6 bases removed from V and 3 bases from J, the gap between germline ends came to 15 bases. The entry originates in a study of shared clonotypes between healthy human individuals. Study observations and caveats: Naive subsets, compared against memory subsets, generally had larger estimated richness values. Genetic and exposure-history diversity was limited by the few donors. Among donors, the sharing of clonotypes was expected to be influenced by sequencing depth.

Splitting the CD4+ cells yielded a CD45RA+ naive subset and a CD45RA-negative memory subset. TCRdb's copy holds only in-frame clones and misses some; the assay was immunoSEQ multiplex PCR. The top ten hold around 0.4% of the sample, which has fewer than 3 million clones, less than 95% seen once. This clonotype originated in a man between 18 and 35 years old in good health. Some clones in this sample may be carry-over from other donors' samples. Sequencing used naive CD4+ T cells from PBMCs. Subset defined: CD45RA+ positively selected. V is TRBV28 and J is TRBJ1-5; D call uncertain. The chain's CDR3 is CASRTVGRANQPQHF. CDR3 sequence (DNA): TGTGCCAGCAGAACGGTGGGGAGAGCCAATCAGCCCCAGCATTTT.